The following is a T cell receptor beta chain sequence with its context. This sample was taken from a study of blood T cell repertoires in COVID-19. Overall study: COVID-19 samples, acute and convalescent, were from the United States, Italy and Spain. From T cells, B-cell-depleted T cells, or PBMCs came the material, which was cDNA or gDNA.

The CDR3 sequence is 11 residues long. Germline CDR1 reads LGHDT; CDR2 reads YNNKEL (reference sequence). Trimming removed 5 bases at V and 3 bases at J, with 5 bases between. Study processing details: Using reference gene primer amplification, nucleated cell counts were estimated. The data were produced by immunoSEQ multiplex PCR, yet TCRdb's version contains in-frame clones alone and is incomplete. Clone size and V and J calls were adopted from that table, with D and trimming inferred from the DNA. The data contain 160,000 or so clones, around 80% of them singletons. The chain employs TRBV3-1 (or the pseudogene TRBV3-2) and TRBJ2-7; TRBD2 might be the D (5 bases). This sequence originates from a man in his sixties with acute or convalescent COVID-19. The sample taken for sequencing was peripheral blood. The CDR3 DNA sequence: TGTGCCAGCAGCGACTACTACGAGCAGTACTTC. It is translated as CASSDYYEQYF.